The 17 T cell receptor beta chains presented below share a single source sample, sequenced in a study of cytomegalovirus exposure and HLA in healthy donors. PCR amplification relied on 60 Vbeta primers (plus 13 Jbeta primers). The repertoire was sequenced with immunoSEQ multiplex PCR; TCRdb's copy has only in-frame clones and lacks some. Of around 94,000 clones detected, more than 70% appear once; the ten largest clones hold approximately 4.8%. Sample: PBMCs. These receptors were taken from a male donor in good health and CMV-seropositive.

This rearrangement joins TRBV6-4 to TRBJ2-7; 8 nucleotides match TRBD1. The CDR3 is 13 residues long. The J segment lost 7 bases and the V segment lost 2 bases, leaving 4 bases of the junction unmatched. Germline V lookup: CDR1 MRHNA, CDR2 SNTAGT. Here the CDR3 reads CASSDQGAGEQYF. The DNA for the CDR3 is TGTGCCAGCAGTGACCAGGGGGCGGGAGAGCAGTACTTC.

The J gene is TRBJ1-4, the V gene TRBV5-4, with D possibly matching TRBD1 (5 bases). The CDR3 contains 14 residues. The germline V gene encodes CDR1 SGHNT and CDR2 YYREEE (reference sequence). Trimming removed 0 bases at V and 4 bases at J, with 7 bases between. CDR3 in DNA: TGTGCCAGCAGCTTGGCAGGGTATAATGAAAAACTGTTTTTT. Protein product: CASSLAGYNEKLFF.

The V call is TRBV9, the J call TRBJ2-7, with TRBD1 matching over 7 bases. Germline V gene lookup returns CDR1 SGDLS and CDR2 YYNGEE. With V trimmed by 0 bases and J by 3 bases, 6 bases remained unmatched. This CDR3 spans 15 amino acids. CDR3 sequence: CASSVGDGTVYEQYF. CDR3 DNA: TGTGCCAGCAGCGTAGGGGACGGGACAGTCTACGAGCAGTACTTC.

The gene calls are TRBV10-3 and TRBJ1-2, with TRBD1 matching 8 bases. Trimming cost V 3 bases and J 0 bases; bases outside gene matches: 3. The V gene's germline CDR1 is ENHRY and CDR2 SYGVKD. The CDR3 consists of 15 residues. CDR3: CAISEDRGPNYGYTF. The CDR3 DNA is TGTGCCATCAGTGAAGACAGGGGCCCTAACTATGGCTACACCTTC.

This clone was seen once. The chain joins TRBV28 to TRBJ2-3, with 7 nucleotides matching TRBD2. J was trimmed by 2 bases and V by 8 bases; bases with no gene match: 4. The CDR3 consists of 13 residues. Germline V gene data show CDR1 as MDHEN and CDR2 as SYDVKM. DNA of the CDR3: TGTGCCAGCTTGCGGGGGATCACAGATACGCAGTATTTT. Residues: CASLRGITDTQYF.

This clone was counted a few times. The CDR3 loop reads CASRLRDSEYF. Here the CDR3 DNA reads TGTGCCAGCCGCCTCAGGGACAGCGAGTACTTC. V gene TRBV27 combines with J gene TRBJ2-7, with 7 positions matching TRBD1. The CDR3 runs 11 residues. Germline V gene sequence: CDR1 MNHEY, CDR2 SMNVEV (reference sequence). J was trimmed by 11 bases and V by 8 bases; bases with no gene match: 9.

The chain has TRBV27 and TRBJ2-7; 10 bases are a match to TRBD2. Germline V gene sequence: CDR1 MNHEY, CDR2 SMNVEV (reference sequence). This CDR3 comprises 14 residues. Trimming at V came to 2 bases and at J to 2 bases, leaving 0 bases not matched to a gene. In DNA, the CDR3 is TGTGCCAGCAGTTTACTAGCGGGAGCCTACGAGCAGTACTTC. Translation: CASSLLAGAYEQYF.

The CDR3 spells CASGWGTGEFGELFF. Here the CDR3 DNA reads TGTGCCTCCGGGTGGGGGACAGGGGAGTTCGGGGAGCTGTTTTTT. The chain employs TRBV19 and TRBJ2-2; 10 bases fit TRBD1. This CDR3 has 15 residues. Germline-derived CDR1 and CDR2 are LNHDA and SQIVND (reference sequence). Trimming cost V 11 bases and J 7 bases; bases outside gene matches: 13.

This clone occurred a few times. The chain recombines TRBV2 with TRBJ1-1; D ambiguous. The germline gives CDR1 SNHLY, CDR2 FYNNEI. The CDR3 is 11 residues long. Deletions cut 9 bases from V and 5 bases from J, with 10 bases between. The CDR3 region has the DNA TGTGCCAGGGTACGGGGAACTGAAGCTTTCTTT. Translating it yields CARVRGTEAFF.

CDR3 DNA sequence: TGTGCCAGCAGTGATATGGCCGTAGGGGGTCAGTACTTC. Translated: CASSDMAVGGQYF. The chain combines TRBV2 with TRBJ2-7; D is perhaps TRBD1 (6 bases). V was cut by 3 bases and J by 10 bases, with 16 bases left in between. The CDR3 has 13 residues. Germline V CDR1 and CDR2: SNHLY, FYNNEI.

V usage is TRBV15 and J usage is TRBJ2-2; 10 bases match TRBD2. The CDR3 is made up of 15 amino acids. V dropped 5 bases and J dropped 7; count of bases not matched to a gene: 7. Germline CDR1 and CDR2: LNHNV and YYDKDF (reference sequence). The CDR3, as DNA: TGTGCCACCAGCCGTAGCGGGAGGATTGTCGGGGAGCTGTTTTTT. This sequence encodes CATSRSGRIVGELFF.

The genes are TRBV30 and TRBJ1-1, with a possible D match to TRBD1 (6 bases). Germline loops: CDR1 GTSNPN, CDR2 SVGIG (reference sequence). V dropped 0 bases and J dropped 0 bases, with 14 bases sitting between them. The CDR3 loop spans 16 amino acids. The CDR3 sequence: CAWSVPYRALNTEAFF. CDR3 in DNA: TGTGCCTGGAGTGTACCGTACAGGGCTCTGAACACTGAAGCTTTCTTT.

The chain uses TRBV15 and TRBJ2-1; 11 bases are shared with TRBD2. CDR1 and CDR2 from the germline V gene are LNHNV and YYDKDF (reference sequence). The CDR3 runs 18 residues. The V gene end was trimmed by 0 bases and the J gene end by 7 bases; junction bases not matched to a gene: 11. In nucleotides, the CDR3 is TGTGCCACCAGCAGAGATCTTACTAGCGGGAGTGTGGGGAATGAGCAGTTCTTC. Protein sequence: CATSRDLTSGSVGNEQFF.

There are a few counts of this clone. The chain uses TRBV28 and TRBJ1-4; the D is unclear. This CDR3 has 12 residues. The germline gives CDR1 MDHEN, CDR2 SYDVKM. Trimming left V 8 bases short and J 7 bases short, with 11 bases between. CDR3: CASFGRVEKLFF. The CDR3 region has the DNA TGTGCCAGCTTCGGGAGGGTTGAAAAACTGTTTTTT.

The chain recombines TRBV2 with TRBJ2-2, with TRBD1 as a possible D gene (6 bases). Looked up from germline, CDR1 is SNHLY and CDR2 is FYNNEI. The CDR3 runs 15 residues. V gave up 7 bases and J gave up 0 bases, with 12 bases separating them. CDR3 residues: CASTRDIANTGELFF. The CDR3 coding sequence is TGTGCCAGCACCCGGGACATAGCGAACACCGGGGAGCTGTTTTTT. Filled out from reference TRBV2 and TRBJ2-2, the complete variable domain reads EPEVTQTPSHQVTQMGQEVILRCVPISNHLYFYWYRQILGQKVEFLVSFYNNEISEKSEIFDDQFSVERPDGSNFTLKIRSTKLEDSAMYFCASTRDIANTGELFFGEGSRLTVL.

The V call is TRBV19, the J call TRBJ2-5, with D perhaps matching TRBD2 (5 bases). The CDR3 extends over 16 amino acids. Per the germline V gene, CDR1 is LNHDA and CDR2 is SQIVND (reference sequence). The germline V and J ends were trimmed by 2 bases and 2 bases, with 15 bases remaining between them. The CDR3 reads CASSIMASGEQETQYF. Written as DNA, the CDR3 is TGTGCCAGTAGTATAATGGCAAGCGGCGAACAAGAGACCCAGTACTTC.

This chain uses TRBV7-2 with TRBJ2-3; 10 nucleotides agree with TRBD2. V dropped 1 base and J dropped 3; count of bases not matched to a gene: 4. Germline V lookup: CDR1 SGHTA, CDR2 FQGNSA. CDR3 size: 16 residues. The CDR3: CASSLDLAGATDTQYF. The CDR3 DNA sequence: TGTGCCAGCAGCTTAGATCTAGCGGGGGCAACAGATACGCAGTATTTT.